This TCR beta chain was recovered during a study of blood T cell repertoires in COVID-19. V was cut by 11 bases and J by 11 bases, with 20 bases left in between. Germline lookup yields CDR1 LNHDA and CDR2 SQIVND (reference sequence). This CDR3 comprises 12 residues. Data came from immunoSEQ multiplex PCR; TCRdb stores just in-frame clones and leaves some out. This sample has roughly 28,000 clones; roughly 87% occur once, and the top ten carry around 48%. The specimen sequenced was peripheral blood. The receptor comes from a human donor with acute or convalescent COVID-19. The donor label of this sample is uncertain. The rearrangement uses TRBV19 and TRBJ2-3, with TRBD2 as a possible D gene (7 bases). Here the CDR3 reads CALFPGLGGQYF. DNA of the CDR3: TGTGCCCTATTCCCCGGACTAGGGGGGCAGTATTTT.